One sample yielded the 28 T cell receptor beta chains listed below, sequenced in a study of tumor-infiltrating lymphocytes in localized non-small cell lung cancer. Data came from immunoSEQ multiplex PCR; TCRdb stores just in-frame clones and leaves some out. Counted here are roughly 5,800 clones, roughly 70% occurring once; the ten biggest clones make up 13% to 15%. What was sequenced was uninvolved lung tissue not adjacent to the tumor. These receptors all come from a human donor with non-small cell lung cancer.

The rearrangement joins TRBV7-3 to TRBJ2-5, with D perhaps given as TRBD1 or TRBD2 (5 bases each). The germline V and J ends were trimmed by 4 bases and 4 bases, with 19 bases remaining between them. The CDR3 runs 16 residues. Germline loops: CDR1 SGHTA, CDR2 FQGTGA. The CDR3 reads CASSSLRDGGRETQYF. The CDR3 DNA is TGTGCCAGCAGCTCCCTGAGGGACGGAGGACGAGAGACCCAGTACTTC.

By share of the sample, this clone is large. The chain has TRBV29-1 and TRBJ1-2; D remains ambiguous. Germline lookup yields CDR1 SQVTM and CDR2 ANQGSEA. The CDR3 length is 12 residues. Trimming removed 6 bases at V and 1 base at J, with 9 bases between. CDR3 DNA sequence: TGCAGCGTAATACAGAATAACTATGGCTACACCTTC. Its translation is CSVIQNNYGYTF.

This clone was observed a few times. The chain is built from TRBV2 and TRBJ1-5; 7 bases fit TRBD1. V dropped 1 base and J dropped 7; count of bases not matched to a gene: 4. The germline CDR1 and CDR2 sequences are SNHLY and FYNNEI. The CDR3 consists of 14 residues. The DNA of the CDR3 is TGTGCCAGCAGTGAAGTTGCAGGGGGGCAGCCCCAGCATTTT. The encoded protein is CASSEVAGGQPQHF.

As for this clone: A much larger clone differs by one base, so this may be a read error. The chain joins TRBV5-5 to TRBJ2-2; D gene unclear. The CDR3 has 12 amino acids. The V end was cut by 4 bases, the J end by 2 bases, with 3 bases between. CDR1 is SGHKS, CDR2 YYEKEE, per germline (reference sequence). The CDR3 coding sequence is TGTGCCAGCAGCCTTAACACCGGGGAGCTGTTTTTT. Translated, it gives CASSLNTGELFF.

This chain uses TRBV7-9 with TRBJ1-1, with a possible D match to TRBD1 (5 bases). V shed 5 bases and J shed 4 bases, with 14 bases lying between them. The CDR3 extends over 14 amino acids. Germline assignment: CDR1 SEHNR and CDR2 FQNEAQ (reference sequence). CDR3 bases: TGTGCCAGCAGCCCAGTAGAAGGGGTCACTGAAGCTTTCTTT. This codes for CASSPVEGVTEAFF.

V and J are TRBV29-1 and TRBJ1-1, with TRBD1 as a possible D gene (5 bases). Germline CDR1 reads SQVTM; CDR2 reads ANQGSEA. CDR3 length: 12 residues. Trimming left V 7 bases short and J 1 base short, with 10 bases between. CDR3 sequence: CSGVTGNTEAFF. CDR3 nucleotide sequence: TGCAGCGGGGTCACAGGGAACACTGAAGCTTTCTTT.

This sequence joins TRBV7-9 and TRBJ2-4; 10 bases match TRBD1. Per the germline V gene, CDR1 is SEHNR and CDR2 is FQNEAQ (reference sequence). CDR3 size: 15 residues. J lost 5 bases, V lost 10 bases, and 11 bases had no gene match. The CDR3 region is CATRGGQGSQNIQYF. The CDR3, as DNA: TGTGCCACCCGCGGGGGACAGGGGTCCCAAAACATTCAGTACTTC.

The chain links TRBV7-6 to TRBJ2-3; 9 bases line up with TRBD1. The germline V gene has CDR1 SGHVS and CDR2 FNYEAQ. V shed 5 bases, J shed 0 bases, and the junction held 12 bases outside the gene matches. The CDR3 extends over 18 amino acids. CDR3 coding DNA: TGTGCCAGCAGCCTAGAGGGACAGGGATATTTTAGCACAGATACGCAGTATTTT. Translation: CASSLEGQGYFSTDTQYF.

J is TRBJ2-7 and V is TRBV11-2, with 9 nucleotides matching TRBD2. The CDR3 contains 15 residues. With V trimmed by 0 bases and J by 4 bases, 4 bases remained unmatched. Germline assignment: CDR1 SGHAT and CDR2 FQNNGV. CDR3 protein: CASSLEWTSAYEQYF. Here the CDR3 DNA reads TGTGCCAGCAGCTTAGAGTGGACTAGCGCGTACGAGCAGTACTTC. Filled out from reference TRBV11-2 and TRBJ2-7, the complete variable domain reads EAGVAQSPRYKIIEKRQSVAFWCNPISGHATLYWYQQILGQGPKLLIQFQNNGVVDDSQLPKDRFSAERLKGVDSTLKIQPAKLEDSAVYLCASSLEWTSAYEQYFGPGTRLTVT.

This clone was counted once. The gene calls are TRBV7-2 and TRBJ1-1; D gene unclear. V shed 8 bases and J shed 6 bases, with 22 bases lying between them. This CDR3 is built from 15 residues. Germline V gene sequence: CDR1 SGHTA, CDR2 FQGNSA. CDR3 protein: CASRRSGLDPAEAFF. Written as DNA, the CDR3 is TGTGCCAGCCGTCGCAGTGGGTTGGATCCTGCTGAAGCTTTCTTT.

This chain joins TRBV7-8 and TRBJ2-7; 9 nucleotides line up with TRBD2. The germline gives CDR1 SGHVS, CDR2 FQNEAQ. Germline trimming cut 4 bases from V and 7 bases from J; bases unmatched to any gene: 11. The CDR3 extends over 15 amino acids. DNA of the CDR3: TGTGCCAGCAGCTCGTGGCTAGCGGGATCGCGGGAGCAGTACTTC. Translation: CASSSWLAGSREQYF. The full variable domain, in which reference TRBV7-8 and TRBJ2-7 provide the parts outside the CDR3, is GAGVSQSPRYKVAKRGQDVALRCDPISGHVSLFWYQQALGQGPEFLTYFQNEAQLDKSGLPSDRFFAERPEGSVSTLKIQRTQQEDSAVYLCASSSWLAGSREQYFGPGTRLTVT.

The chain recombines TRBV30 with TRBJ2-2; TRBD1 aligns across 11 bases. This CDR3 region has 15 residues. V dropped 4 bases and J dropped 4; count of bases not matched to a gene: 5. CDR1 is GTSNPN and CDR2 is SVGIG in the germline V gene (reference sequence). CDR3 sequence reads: CAWTRTGGGTGELFF. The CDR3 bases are TGTGCCTGGACCCGGACAGGGGGCGGCACCGGGGAGCTGTTTTTT.

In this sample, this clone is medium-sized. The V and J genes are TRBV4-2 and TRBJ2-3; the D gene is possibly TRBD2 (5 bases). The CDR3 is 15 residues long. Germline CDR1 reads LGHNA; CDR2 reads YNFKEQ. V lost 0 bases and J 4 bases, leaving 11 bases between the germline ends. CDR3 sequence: CASSQDGWESDTQYF. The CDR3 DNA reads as TGTGCCAGCAGCCAAGATGGGTGGGAGTCAGATACGCAGTATTTT.

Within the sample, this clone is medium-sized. The CDR3 loop is CASSPGMNTEAFF. The CDR3 region has the DNA TGTGCCAGTAGCCCGGGAATGAACACTGAAGCTTTCTTT. The rearrangement uses TRBV19 and TRBJ1-1; D uncertain. Trimming left V 6 bases short and J 0 bases short, with 8 bases between. Germline values: CDR1 LNHDA, CDR2 SQIVND (reference sequence). This CDR3 is 13 amino acids long.

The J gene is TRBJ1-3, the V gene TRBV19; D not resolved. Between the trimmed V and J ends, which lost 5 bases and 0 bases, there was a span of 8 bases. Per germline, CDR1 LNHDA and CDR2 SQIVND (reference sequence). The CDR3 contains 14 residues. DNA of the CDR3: TGTGCCAGTAGTTACGGGAGCTCTGGAAACACCATATATTTT. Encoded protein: CASSYGSSGNTIYF.

CDR3 protein: CASSPRTLDQPQHF. For the CDR3, the DNA is TGTGCCAGCAGTCCTCGGACACTAGATCAGCCCCAGCATTTT. V gene TRBV27 combines with J gene TRBJ1-5, with D possibly matching TRBD1 (5 bases). Per germline, CDR1 MNHEY and CDR2 SMNVEV (reference sequence). This CDR3 spans 14 amino acids. V was clipped by 5 bases and J by 5 bases, with 13 bases between them.

CDR3 region: CASSRDRLNTNYGYTF. The CDR3 nucleotides read TGTGCCAGCAGCCGGGACAGGTTGAACACTAACTATGGCTACACCTTC. This chain uses TRBV9 with TRBJ1-2; 8 bases fit TRBD1. From germline, CDR1 is SGDLS and CDR2 YYNGEE. The V and J ends lost 4 bases and 0 bases, in that order; junction bases with no gene match: 8. The CDR3 contains 16 residues.

Here the CDR3 DNA reads TGTGCCAGCAATACAGTGGGGAATGGCTACACCTTC. Translation gives CASNTVGNGYTF. The rearrangement links TRBV25-1 to TRBJ1-2; no definite D call. V shed 7 bases and J shed 6 bases, with 12 bases lying between them. Per germline, CDR1 MGHDK and CDR2 SYGVNS. The CDR3 extends over 12 amino acids.

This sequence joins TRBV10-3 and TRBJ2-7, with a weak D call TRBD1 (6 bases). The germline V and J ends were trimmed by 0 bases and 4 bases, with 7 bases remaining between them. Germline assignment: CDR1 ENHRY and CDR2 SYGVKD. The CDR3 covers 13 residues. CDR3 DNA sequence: TGTGCCATCAGTGAGTCGACAGGTTACGAGCAGTACTTC. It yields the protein CAISESTGYEQYF.

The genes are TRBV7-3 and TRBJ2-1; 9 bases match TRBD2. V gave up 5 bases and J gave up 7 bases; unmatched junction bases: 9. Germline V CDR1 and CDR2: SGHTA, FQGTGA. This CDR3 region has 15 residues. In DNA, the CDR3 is TGTGCCAGCAGCATAGGCCTAGCGGGAATGAATGAGCAGTTCTTC. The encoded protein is CASSIGLAGMNEQFF. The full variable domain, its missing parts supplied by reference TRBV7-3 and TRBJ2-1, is GAGVSQTPSNKVTEKGKYVELRCDPISGHTALYWYRQSLGQGPEFLIYFQGTGAADDSGLPNDRFFAVRPEGSVSTLKIQRTERGDSAVYLCASSIGLAGMNEQFFGPGTRLTVL.

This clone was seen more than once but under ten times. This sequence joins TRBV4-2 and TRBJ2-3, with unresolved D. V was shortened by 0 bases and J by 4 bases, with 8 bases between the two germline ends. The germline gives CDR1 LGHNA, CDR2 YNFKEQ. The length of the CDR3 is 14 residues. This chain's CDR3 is CASSQDLVSDTQYF. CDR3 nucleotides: TGTGCCAGCAGCCAAGATCTAGTGTCAGATACGCAGTATTTT.

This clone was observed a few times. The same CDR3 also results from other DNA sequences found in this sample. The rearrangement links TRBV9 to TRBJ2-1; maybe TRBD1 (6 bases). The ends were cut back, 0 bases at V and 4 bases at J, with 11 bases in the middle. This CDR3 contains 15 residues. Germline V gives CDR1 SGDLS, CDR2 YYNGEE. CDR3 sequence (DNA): TGTGCCAGCAGCGTAGAGGACAGCTCATACAATGAGCAGTTCTTC. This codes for CASSVEDSSYNEQFF.

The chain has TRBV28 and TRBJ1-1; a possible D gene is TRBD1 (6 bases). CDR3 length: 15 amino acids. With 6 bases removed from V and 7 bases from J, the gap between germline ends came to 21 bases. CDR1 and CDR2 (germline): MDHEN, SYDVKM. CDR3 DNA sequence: TGTGCCAGCAGCACGCCCGGACAGTCAGGAGGTGAAGCTTTCTTT. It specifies CASSTPGQSGGEAFF. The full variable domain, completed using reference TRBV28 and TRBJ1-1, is DVKVTQSSRYLVKRTGEKVFLECVQDMDHENMFWYRQDPGLGLRLIYFSYDVKMKEKGDIPEGYSVSREKKERFSLILESASTNQTSMYLCASSTPGQSGGEAFFGQGTRLTVV.

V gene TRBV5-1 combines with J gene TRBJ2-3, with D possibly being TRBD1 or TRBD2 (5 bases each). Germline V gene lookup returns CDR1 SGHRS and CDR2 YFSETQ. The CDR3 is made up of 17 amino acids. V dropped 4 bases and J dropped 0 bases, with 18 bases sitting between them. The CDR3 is CASSLTFRGGSTDTQYF. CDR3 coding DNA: TGCGCCAGCAGCCTGACCTTCCGTGGGGGAAGCACAGATACGCAGTATTTT.

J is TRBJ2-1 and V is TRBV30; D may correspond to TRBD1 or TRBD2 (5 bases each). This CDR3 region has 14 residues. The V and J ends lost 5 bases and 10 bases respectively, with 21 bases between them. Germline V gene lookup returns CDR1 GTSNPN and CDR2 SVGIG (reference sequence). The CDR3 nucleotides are TGTGCCTGGGAGAGGGACCGGCGTTCTTCCGAGCAGTTCTTC. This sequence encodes CAWERDRRSSEQFF. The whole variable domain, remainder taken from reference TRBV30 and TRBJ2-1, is SQTIHQWPATLVQPVGSPLSLECTVEGTSNPNLYWYRQAAGRGLQLLFYSVGIGQISSEVPQNLSASRPQDRQFILSSKKLLLSDSGFYLCAWERDRRSSEQFFGPGTRLTVL.

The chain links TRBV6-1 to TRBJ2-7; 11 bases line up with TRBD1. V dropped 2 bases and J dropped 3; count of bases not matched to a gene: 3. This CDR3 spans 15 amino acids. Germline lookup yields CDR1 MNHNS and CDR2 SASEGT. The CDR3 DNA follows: TGTGCCAGCAGTGAATCCGGGACAGGGGGCTACGAGCAGTACTTC. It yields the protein CASSESGTGGYEQYF.

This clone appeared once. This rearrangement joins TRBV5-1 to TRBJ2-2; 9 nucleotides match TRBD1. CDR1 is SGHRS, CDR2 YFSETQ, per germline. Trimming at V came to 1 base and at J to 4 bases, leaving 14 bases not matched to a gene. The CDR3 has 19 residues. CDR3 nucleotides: TGCGCCAGCAGCTTGATCGGACAGGGGACGTTTTCGGGCACCGGGGAGCTGTTTTTT. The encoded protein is CASSLIGQGTFSGTGELFF.

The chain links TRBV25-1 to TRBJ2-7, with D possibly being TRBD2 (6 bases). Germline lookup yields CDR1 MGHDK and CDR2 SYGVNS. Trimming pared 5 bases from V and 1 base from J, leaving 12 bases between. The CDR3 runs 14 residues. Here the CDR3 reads CASSRAGLSYEQYF. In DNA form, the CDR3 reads TGTGCCAGCAGTCGCGCGGGATTGTCCTACGAGCAGTACTTC.